This entry lists 24 T cell receptor beta chains sequenced from one sample in a study of T cells expressing NK-cell markers. TCRdb reanalyzed the 5' RACE reads, giving one entry per CDR3 protein sequence and no DNA. The table for this sample gives 450,000 to 600,000 distinct CDR3 sequences. Sequenced sample: blood T cells: a sorted CD56 or NKG2C T cell subset, CD4+ or CD8+ T cells, or bulk PBMC T cells (not recorded which). The receptors here all came from a man between 18 and 35 years old in good health.

This chain connects TRBV6-5 to TRBJ1-4. The CDR3 extends over 12 amino acids. The germline gives CDR1 MNHEY, CDR2 SVGAGI. CDR3 protein: CASSFANEKLFF.

The J gene is TRBJ2-1, the V gene TRBV10-3; TCRdb's D call, TRBD1, is unchecked because there is no DNA. CDR3 length: 15 amino acids. The germline gives CDR1 ENHRY, CDR2 SYGVKD. CDR3 protein: CAISESLLGVGEQFF.

The chain couples TRBV13 to TRBJ2-1; lacking DNA, the TRBD2 call made by TCRdb goes unchecked. The germline CDR1 and CDR2 sequences are PRHDT and FYEKMQ (reference sequence). This CDR3 has 17 residues. The CDR3 loop reads CASKSKGSGGPGNEQFF.

The genes are TRBV5-5 and TRBJ1-1; TCRdb proposes TRBD1, but this gene call is untestable without DNA. The CDR3 consists of 13 residues. Germline loops: CDR1 SGHKS, CDR2 YYEKEE (reference sequence). The CDR3 loop is CASSSRDRPSAFF. The full variable domain, completed using reference TRBV5-5 and TRBJ1-1, is DAGVTQSPTHLIKTRGQQVTLRCSPISGHKSVSWYQQVLGQGPQFIFQYYEKEERGRGNFPDRFSARQFPNYSSELNVNALLLGDSALYLCASSSRDRPSAFFGQGTRLTVV.

This rearrangement joins TRBV7-2 to TRBJ2-6; no DNA is available, so the TRBD1 call from TCRdb remains unchecked. Germline-derived CDR1 and CDR2 are SGHTA and FQGNSA. The length of the CDR3 is 15 residues. The CDR3 protein is CASSPMGVWANVLTF. The full variable domain, in which reference TRBV7-2 and TRBJ2-6 provide the parts outside the CDR3, is GAGVSQSPSNKVTEKGKDVELRCDPISGHTALYWYRQSLGQGLEFLIYFQGNSAPDKSGLPSDRFSAERTGGSVSTLTIQRTQQEDSAVYLCASSPMGVWANVLTFGAGSRLTVL.

The genes are TRBV4-2 and TRBJ2-3; the D call from TCRdb, TRBD2, cannot be confirmed without DNA. The CDR3 covers 18 residues. Per the germline V gene, CDR1 is LGHNA and CDR2 is YNFKEQ. CDR3 residues: CASSQDTLAGSWGDTQYF.

The chain carries TRBV24-1 and TRBJ2-1. Per the germline V gene, CDR1 is KGHDR and CDR2 is SFDVKD. The CDR3 loop spans 12 amino acids. The CDR3 loop is CATSDFGRMQFF.

The chain recombines TRBV6-5 with TRBJ2-7; TCRdb designates TRBD1, a call that cannot be tested without DNA. This CDR3 region has 15 residues. Germline CDR1 and CDR2: MNHEY and SVGAGI. CDR3 loop: CASSYSAGGTYEQYF.

The J gene is TRBJ2-7, the V gene TRBV20-1; checking the TCRdb D call of TRBD2 is not possible without DNA. The CDR3 has 16 amino acids. Germline loops: CDR1 DFQATT, CDR2 SNEGSKA (reference sequence). The CDR3 sequence: CSAREGGLSGSYEQYF.

The chain combines TRBV4-3 with TRBJ2-1. This CDR3 has 16 amino acids. In germline, CDR1 is LGHNA, CDR2 YSLEER. The CDR3 loop reads CASSQDYQPSYNEQFF.

The chain uses TRBV3-1 and TRBJ1-3. CDR3 size: 14 residues. The V gene's germline CDR1 is LGHDT and CDR2 YNNKEL (reference sequence). This chain's CDR3 is CASSPGFVGNTIYF.

The chain uses TRBV6-2 or TRBV6-3 and TRBJ2-5; TCRdb designates TRBD2, a call that cannot be tested without DNA. The CDR3 loop spans 14 amino acids. Germline V CDR1 and CDR2: MNHEY, SVGEGT. The CDR3 is CASSYGLQIRTQYF.

The V and J genes are TRBV7-9 and TRBJ2-4; TCRdb selects TRBD1, and the lack of DNA leaves this call unchecked. This CDR3 is built from 15 residues. Per the germline V gene, CDR1 is SEHNR and CDR2 is FQNEAQ (reference sequence). The CDR3 loop is CASSSSQGKGNIQYF.

This chain joins TRBV12-3 or TRBV12-4 and TRBJ2-7; checking the TCRdb D call of TRBD2 is not possible without DNA. The CDR3 has 18 residues. This CDR3 reads CASSFGGARASLYDEQYF.

This chain connects TRBV28 to TRBJ1-5. This CDR3 has 12 amino acids. The germline gives CDR1 MDHEN, CDR2 SYDVKM. CDR3 residues: CASTGLSLPQHF.

This chain joins TRBV2 and TRBJ2-7; as DNA is missing, the TRBD1 call by TCRdb cannot be tested. Germline CDR1 is SNHLY and CDR2 is FYNNEI. CDR3 size: 16 residues. CDR3 amino acids: CASSLRGDTALYEQYF.

The chain has TRBV9 and TRBJ2-3. Germline V gene lookup returns CDR1 SGDLS and CDR2 YYNGEE. The CDR3 sequence is 15 residues long. Here the CDR3 reads CASSVGTFSTDTQYF.

V is TRBV7-2 and J is TRBJ2-5. The germline gives CDR1 SGHTA, CDR2 FQGNSA. The CDR3 sequence is 13 residues long. CDR3 sequence: CASSSLVQETQYF.

The chain uses TRBV6-1 and TRBJ2-5; TCRdb's D call, TRBD1, is unchecked because there is no DNA. The CDR3 extends over 14 amino acids. Germline CDR1 is MNHNS and CDR2 is SASEGT. The CDR3 protein is CASNGRGGEETQYF.

The J gene is TRBJ1-2, the V gene TRBV7-2; absent DNA, TCRdb's TRBD1 call cannot be checked. The CDR3 is 13 residues long. Germline V lookup: CDR1 SGHTA, CDR2 FQGNSA. Here the CDR3 reads CASSPRTGFGYTF.

The chain uses TRBV29-1 and TRBJ2-2; with no DNA, the TCRdb D assignment of TRBD1 cannot be verified. CDR3 size: 15 residues. In germline, CDR1 is SQVTM, CDR2 ANQGSEA. The CDR3 protein is CSVVPQGQVPGELFF.

The rearrangement joins TRBV6-1 to TRBJ2-1; TCRdb's D call of TRBD2 is untestable without DNA. Looked up from germline, CDR1 is MNHNS and CDR2 is SASEGT. The CDR3 has 16 residues. The CDR3 loop is CASSKDTSGSYNEQFF.

J is TRBJ2-5 and V is TRBV4-3. The CDR3 loop spans 15 amino acids. CDR1 LGHNA and CDR2 YSLEER come from the germline V gene. The CDR3 sequence: CASSQDRATVGTQYF.

The chain carries TRBV27 and TRBJ2-7. Germline CDR1 and CDR2: MNHEY and SMNVEV (reference sequence). The CDR3 consists of 13 residues. The CDR3 sequence: CASSTDGFYEQYF.